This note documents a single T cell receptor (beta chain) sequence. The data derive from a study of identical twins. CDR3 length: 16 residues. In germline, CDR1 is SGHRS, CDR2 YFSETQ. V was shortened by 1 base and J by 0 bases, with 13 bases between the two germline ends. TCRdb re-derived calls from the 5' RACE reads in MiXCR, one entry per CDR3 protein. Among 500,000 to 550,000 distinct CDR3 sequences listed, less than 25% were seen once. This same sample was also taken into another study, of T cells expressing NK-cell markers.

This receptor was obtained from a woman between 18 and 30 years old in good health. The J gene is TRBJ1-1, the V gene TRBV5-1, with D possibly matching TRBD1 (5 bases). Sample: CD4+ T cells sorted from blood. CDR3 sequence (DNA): TGCGCCAGCAGCTTGAGGAGGAGGACACTGAACACTGAAGCTTTCTTT. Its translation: CASSLRRRTLNTEAFF.